This T cell receptor (beta chain) was retrieved from a study of T cells after yellow fever vaccination. This clonotype has a handful of counts. TCRdb independently ran MiXCR on the 5' RACE reads; one entry per CDR3 protein. The repertoire holds roughly 340,000 distinct CDR3 sequences, with roughly 9.4% as singletons. The sample here was PBMCs, taken on the day of the first yellow fever vaccination. The sequence was collected from a man between 18 and 29 years old who received the YFV17D yellow fever vaccine.

In DNA form, the CDR3 reads TGCAGTGCGGAGGGGTCCGGAGGTGAAAAACTGTTTTTT. It is translated as CSAEGSGGEKLFF. The rearrangement uses TRBV20-1 and TRBJ1-4; D is perhaps TRBD1 (5 bases). This CDR3 has 13 amino acids. Germline lookup yields CDR1 DFQATT and CDR2 SNEGSKA (reference sequence). Trimming left V 6 bases short and J 7 bases short, with 15 bases between.